Following are 17 T cell receptor beta chains from one sample sequenced in a study of T cells after yellow fever vaccination. MiXCR, applied by TCRdb to the 5' RACE reads, yields one record per CDR3 protein. The table records 250,000 or so distinct CDR3 sequences, roughly 6.8% of them present only once. This sample comprised CD4+ T cells sorted from PBMCs, obtained on the day of the yellow fever booster vaccination. The receptor set was obtained from a man younger than 40 who received the YFV17D yellow fever vaccine.

The rearrangement links TRBV15 to TRBJ2-7, with 9 positions matching TRBD2. Trimming at V came to 0 bases and at J to 3 bases, leaving 15 bases not matched to a gene. This CDR3 region has 19 residues. Looked up from germline, CDR1 is LNHNV and CDR2 is YYDKDF (reference sequence). The CDR3 sequence: CATSRDPPRLSAGGYEQYF. In nucleotides, the CDR3 is TGTGCCACCAGCAGAGATCCCCCGCGACTCTCAGCGGGAGGCTACGAGCAGTACTTC.

This clonotype was detected only a few times. This chain links TRBV5-1 with TRBJ2-1; D not certain. CDR1 is SGHRS and CDR2 is YFSETQ in the germline V gene. V was pared by 2 bases and J by 5 bases, with 17 bases between. CDR3 length: 16 amino acids. CDR3 DNA: TGCGCCAGCAGCTTTTTACGCAGGACGGTCAACAATGAGCAGTTCTTC. Encoded protein: CASSFLRRTVNNEQFF. Filled out from reference TRBV5-1 and TRBJ2-1, the complete variable domain reads KAGVTQTPRYLIKTRGQQVTLSCSPISGHRSVSWYQQTPGQGLQFLFEYFSETQRNKGNFPGRFSGRQFSNSRSEMNVSTLELGDSALYLCASSFLRRTVNNEQFFGPGTRLTVL.

The V and J genes are TRBV24-1 and TRBJ2-3, with D tentatively TRBD1 or TRBD2 (5 bases each). The CDR3 runs to 16 residues. CDR1 and CDR2 (germline): KGHDR, SFDVKD. Between the trimmed V and J ends, which lost 3 bases and 1 base, there was a span of 13 bases. The CDR3 sequence is CATSDGGRSGTDTQYF. For the CDR3, the DNA is TGTGCCACCAGTGATGGGGGACGTAGCGGCACAGATACGCAGTATTTT.

This clonotype was counted between two and nine times. The limits of the CDR3 on the DNA are not certain, so only TCRdb's listed CDR3 is given. The chain links TRBV29-1 to TRBJ1-2; TRBD1, as called in the table, went unchecked against the DNA. Germline V lookup: CDR1 SQVTM, CDR2 ANQGSEA. The CDR3 is made up of 12 amino acids, end residues included. CDR3 sequence reads: CSVGAGSPGNTF.

The sample holds many counts of this clonotype. V and J are TRBV12-3 or TRBV12-4 and TRBJ2-1; weak D call: TRBD2 (6 bases). The V gene lost 6 bases and the J gene lost 3 bases, with 15 bases spanning the gap. The CDR3 has 15 residues. The CDR3, as DNA: TGTGCCAGCAGACCCTCCGGGCGGGACTACAATGAGCAGTTCTTC. It yields the protein CASRPSGRDYNEQFF.

This clonotype has a count of ten or more. The rearrangement links TRBV12-3 or TRBV12-4 to TRBJ1-3, with D unclear. Trimming removed 3 bases at V and 0 bases at J, with 12 bases between. CDR3 length equals 16 residues. This chain's CDR3 is CASSFWGTNSGNTIYF. The CDR3, as DNA: TGTGCCAGCAGTTTTTGGGGTACCAACTCTGGAAACACCATATATTTT.

This clonotype appeared a few times. This chain connects TRBV5-1 to TRBJ2-3, with TRBD1 identical over 9 bases. CDR3 length equals 18 residues. Trimming removed 4 bases from V and 0 bases from J; junction bases left unmatched: 12. Per germline, CDR1 SGHRS and CDR2 YFSETQ. In DNA, the CDR3 is TGCGCCAGCAGCAAACAGGGGGCCGATACTTATAGCACAGATACGCAGTATTTT. Translating gives CASSKQGADTYSTDTQYF.

This clonotype showed up many times. The chain employs TRBV19 and TRBJ2-3; D is uncertain. The CDR3 has 14 amino acids. Looked up from germline, CDR1 is LNHDA and CDR2 is SQIVND (reference sequence). Trimming removed 2 bases at V and 1 base at J, with 7 bases between. CDR3: CASSILLGTDTQYF. CDR3 sequence (DNA): TGTGCCAGTAGTATACTGCTGGGCACAGATACGCAGTATTTT.

The rearrangement joins TRBV5-1 to TRBJ1-1; D is possibly TRBD1 (5 bases). The germline V gene has CDR1 SGHRS and CDR2 YFSETQ. CDR3 length: 15 residues. V lost 3 bases to trimming and J lost 1 base, with 13 bases between them. The CDR3 loop reads CASSSAIQANTEAFF. CDR3 DNA sequence: TGCGCCAGCAGCTCAGCGATACAGGCGAACACTGAAGCTTTCTTT.

This clonotype has at least ten counts. The rearrangement uses TRBV27 and TRBJ2-2; no firm D call. Germline V gene data show CDR1 as MNHEY and CDR2 as SMNVEV (reference sequence). V lost 5 bases and J lost 1, with 5 bases in between. This CDR3 has 13 residues. The CDR3 is CASSPVNTGELFF. Here the CDR3 DNA reads TGTGCCAGCAGTCCAGTGAACACCGGGGAGCTGTTTTTT.

This chain links TRBV20-1 with TRBJ2-1; 9 bases agree with TRBD2. The ends lost 2 bases at V and 7 bases at J; junction bases unmatched: 9. CDR1 is DFQATT and CDR2 is SNEGSKA in the germline V gene (reference sequence). The CDR3 consists of 15 residues. The CDR3 loop is CSARRGAGGVNEQFF. Written as DNA, the CDR3 is TGCAGTGCTAGAAGGGGCGCGGGGGGGGTTAATGAGCAGTTCTTC.

This chain connects TRBV20-1 to TRBJ2-4; D could derive from TRBD1 or TRBD2 (7 bases each). Germline V lookup: CDR1 DFQATT, CDR2 SNEGSKA (reference sequence). This CDR3 has 12 residues. V was cut by 3 bases and J by 8 bases, with 11 bases left in between. In DNA form, the CDR3 reads TGCAGTGCTAGCTCAGGGGGGGACATTCAGTACTTC. Amino acids: CSASSGGDIQYF.

This clonotype was detected many times. The CDR3 sequence is CSASLQGQETQYF. In DNA, the CDR3 is TGCAGTGCTTCCCTTCAGGGCCAAGAGACCCAGTACTTC. This sequence joins TRBV20-1 and TRBJ2-5, with D maybe TRBD1 (5 bases). The CDR3 spans 13 residues. Germline-derived CDR1 and CDR2 are DFQATT and SNEGSKA (reference sequence). Deletions cut 5 bases from V and 1 base from J, with 11 bases between.

The chain has TRBV7-2 and TRBJ2-5, with D tentatively TRBD2 (5 bases). Germline CDR1 SGHTA, CDR2 FQGNSA. Trimming removed 4 bases from V and 3 bases from J, with 18 bases in between. This CDR3 contains 16 residues. CDR3 DNA sequence: TGTGCCAGCAGCTCCCTGTTCGGAGGTACCAAAGAGACCCAGTACTTC. It translates to CASSSLFGGTKETQYF.

The V and J genes are TRBV20-1 and TRBJ2-3, with a tentative D call TRBD1 (5 bases). Trimming stripped 0 bases from V and 0 bases from J, with 10 bases between. This CDR3 is built from 15 residues. Germline CDR1 is DFQATT and CDR2 is SNEGSKA (reference sequence). The DNA for the CDR3 is TGCAGTGCTAGAGACAGGGCACTTAGCACAGATACGCAGTATTTT. Translated: CSARDRALSTDTQYF.

This clonotype was observed a handful of times. The V gene is TRBV21-1, the J gene TRBJ2-7. TRBV21-1 is assigned pseudogene status. The CDR3 totals 14 residues. CDR3 DNA: TGTGCCAGCAGCCGGCGATGGAAGACCTACGAGCAGTACTTC. Translation: CASSRRWKTYEQYF.

There are many counts of this clonotype. V and J are TRBV3-1 and TRBJ2-1; no reliable D call. The CDR3 totals 14 residues. V lost 2 bases and J lost 12, with 17 bases in between. Looked up from germline, CDR1 is LGHDT and CDR2 is YNNKEL (reference sequence). The CDR3 reads CASSQILANSGQFF. For the CDR3, the DNA is TGTGCCAGCAGCCAAATTTTGGCTAACTCTGGGCAGTTCTTC.